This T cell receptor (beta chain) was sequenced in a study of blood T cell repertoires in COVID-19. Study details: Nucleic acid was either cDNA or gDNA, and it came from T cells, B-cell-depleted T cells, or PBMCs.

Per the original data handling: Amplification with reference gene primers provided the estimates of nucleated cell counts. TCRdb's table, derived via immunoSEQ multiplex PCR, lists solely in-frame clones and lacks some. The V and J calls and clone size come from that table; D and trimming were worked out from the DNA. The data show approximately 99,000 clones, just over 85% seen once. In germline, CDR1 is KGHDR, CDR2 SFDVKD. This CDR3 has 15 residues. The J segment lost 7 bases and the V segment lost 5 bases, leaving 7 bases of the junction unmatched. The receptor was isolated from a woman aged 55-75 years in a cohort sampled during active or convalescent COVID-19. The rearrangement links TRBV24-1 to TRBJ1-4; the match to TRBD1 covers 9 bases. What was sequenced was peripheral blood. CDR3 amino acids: CATSATGGSSEKLFF. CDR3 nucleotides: TGTGCCACCAGTGCCACAGGGGGCAGCAGTGAAAAACTGTTTTTT.